Listed below are T cell receptor beta chains from one sample, sequenced in a study of read filtering for tumor transcriptome and immune sequencing. TCRdb called the reads again in MiXCR, with one record for every CDR3 protein. This sample has 60,000 to 80,000 distinct CDR3 sequences, with 14% found just once. Sequenced sample: a population of CD138-negative cells sorted from bone marrow. Every receptor here comes from a donor aged 40 or older with multiple myeloma. Both conserved end residues are part of each CDR3. D genes are given only for firm matches. Some rows mark clone size as missing; the rest say once, few, many or name a class of expanded clone.

j_call: TRBJ2-7
d_call: -
clone_size: many
v_call: TRBV6-5
cdr3_aa: CASSYRPAGPYEQYF
cdr3_nt: TGTGCCAGCAGTTACCGTCCGGCGGGACCCTACGAGCAGTACTTC

j_call: TRBJ2-1
d_call: -
clone_size: many
v_call: TRBV27
cdr3_aa: CASSLSGDNYNEQFF
cdr3_nt: TGTGCCAGCAGTTTATCAGGAGACAACTACAATGAGCAGTTCTTC

j_call: TRBJ2-7
d_call: TRBD2
clone_size: -
v_call: TRBV29-1
cdr3_aa: CSAGSSGLYKQYF
cdr3_nt: TGCAGCGCCGGGTCTAGCGGGCTTTACAAGCAGTACTTC

j_call: TRBJ2-2
d_call: TRBD2
clone_size: many
v_call: TRBV12-3/TRBV12-4
cdr3_aa: CASSFAAGGPDTGELFF
cdr3_nt: TGTGCCAGCAGTTTTGCGGCGGGAGGGCCGGACACCGGGGAGCTGTTTTTT

j_call: TRBJ2-1
d_call: TRBD2
clone_size: many
v_call: TRBV19
cdr3_aa: CASSILAGRGAYNEQFF
cdr3_nt: TGTGCCAGTAGTATACTGGCGGGGAGGGGAGCCTACAATGAGCAGTTCTTC

j_call: TRBJ2-5
d_call: TRBD2
clone_size: many
v_call: TRBV6-5
cdr3_aa: CASSYSGGLIQETQYF
cdr3_nt: TGTGCCAGCAGTTATAGCGGGGGCTTGATCCAAGAGACCCAGTACTTC

j_call: TRBJ2-7
d_call: TRBD1
clone_size: many
v_call: TRBV4-1
cdr3_aa: CASSQDLGTGNSYEQYF
cdr3_nt: TGCGCCAGCAGCCAAGATCTGGGGACAGGGAACTCCTACGAGCAGTACTTC

j_call: TRBJ2-1
d_call: -
clone_size: many
v_call: TRBV20-1
cdr3_aa: CSARDSAPAYNEQFF
cdr3_nt: TGCAGTGCTAGAGATTCCGCCCCTGCATACAATGAGCAGTTCTTC

j_call: TRBJ2-1
d_call: -
clone_size: many
v_call: TRBV7-3
cdr3_aa: CASSLSADYNEQFF
cdr3_nt: TGTGCCAGCAGCTTATCAGCGGACTACAATGAGCAGTTCTTC

j_call: TRBJ1-2
d_call: -
clone_size: -
v_call: TRBV9
cdr3_aa: CASSPQGYYGYTF
cdr3_nt: TGTGCCAGCAGCCCACAGGGATACTATGGCTACACCTTC

j_call: TRBJ2-7
d_call: -
clone_size: once
v_call: TRBV20-1
cdr3_aa: CSGHSTYEQYF
cdr3_nt: TGCAGTGGTCACAGCACCTACGAGCAGTACTTC

j_call: TRBJ2-5
d_call: -
clone_size: -
v_call: TRBV6-1
cdr3_aa: CASSGGGEGGKTQYF
cdr3_nt: TGTGCCAGCAGTGGAGGGGGAGAGGGAGGAAAGACCCAGTACTTC

j_call: TRBJ2-1
d_call: TRBD1
clone_size: -
v_call: TRBV28
cdr3_aa: CASSWGQGYNEQFF
cdr3_nt: TGTGCCAGCAGTTGGGGACAGGGGTACAATGAGCAGTTCTTC

j_call: TRBJ2-4
d_call: -
clone_size: many
v_call: TRBV29-1
cdr3_aa: CSGLQGDKNIQYF
cdr3_nt: TGCAGCGGCCTACAGGGAGATAAAAACATTCAGTACTTC

j_call: TRBJ2-1
d_call: -
clone_size: -
v_call: TRBV11-2
cdr3_aa: CASSLSPGSSYNEQFF
cdr3_nt: TGTGCCAGCAGCTTGAGCCCCGGGAGTTCCTACAATGAGCAGTTCTTC

j_call: TRBJ2-3
d_call: -
clone_size: -
v_call: TRBV14
cdr3_aa: CASSQFAEGADTQYF
cdr3_nt: TGTGCCAGCAGCCAATTCGCGGAGGGGGCAGATACGCAGTATTTT

j_call: TRBJ1-1
d_call: -
clone_size: many
v_call: TRBV10-3
cdr3_aa: CAIRVDTEAFF
cdr3_nt: TGTGCCATCCGGGTAGACACTGAAGCTTTCTTT

j_call: TRBJ2-6
d_call: TRBD1
clone_size: many
v_call: TRBV6-5
cdr3_aa: CASTPGQGQSGANVLTF
cdr3_nt: TGTGCCAGCACTCCTGGACAGGGTCAATCTGGGGCCAACGTCCTGACTTTC

j_call: TRBJ1-1
d_call: -
clone_size: few
v_call: TRBV28
cdr3_aa: CASSLYPGQLMNTEAFF
cdr3_nt: TGTGCCAGCAGTTTATACCCCGGACAGCTAATGAACACTGAAGCTTTCTTT

j_call: TRBJ2-1
d_call: TRBD2
clone_size: many
v_call: TRBV7-9
cdr3_aa: CASSFTSGRALEQFF
cdr3_nt: TGTGCCAGCAGCTTTACTAGCGGGAGGGCCCTTGAGCAGTTCTTC

j_call: TRBJ1-1
d_call: -
clone_size: many
v_call: TRBV29-1
cdr3_aa: CSVVIGVNTEAFF
cdr3_nt: TGCAGCGTTGTGATAGGGGTGAACACTGAAGCTTTCTTT

j_call: TRBJ2-2
d_call: -
clone_size: many
v_call: TRBV29-1
cdr3_aa: CSARSSGTSNTGELFF
cdr3_nt: TGCAGCGCCCGTTCCTCGGGGACATCTAACACCGGGGAGCTGTTTTTT